The T cell receptor (beta chain) under discussion was sequenced for a study of blood T cell repertoires in COVID-19. Study as a whole: Samples of COVID-19 (acute and convalescent) were obtained from the United States, Italy and Spain.

As handled by the study authors: Reference gene primer amplification yielded estimated nucleated cell counts. Assay used: immunoSEQ multiplex PCR; TCRdb lists only in-frame clones, some missing. Clonal size and the V and J genes are those of that table, whereas D and trimming came from the DNA. The table records hundreds of thousands of clones, around 86% of them present only once. Donors in Cohort 3 counted as recovered after two negative PCRs, clearance, or symptom resolution. Germline V gene data show CDR1 as SGHNT and CDR2 as YENEEA. This CDR3 is 14 amino acids long. The junction had 2 bases not matched to a gene; V was cut back by 5 bases and J by 0 bases.

The sample consisted of PBMCs or T cells enriched from blood (not recorded which). V and J are TRBV11-3 and TRBJ1-1; 8 nucleotides align to TRBD1. The TCR was taken from a man aged 30 to 39 who had recovered from COVID-19. CDR3 region: CASSPGGVNTEAFF. DNA of the CDR3: TGTGCCAGCAGCCCAGGGGGCGTGAACACTGAAGCTTTCTTT.